The rows below give T cell receptor beta chains drawn from one sample of a study of CD8 T cells in ankylosing spondylitis. From the 5' RACE reads, TCRdb called clonotypes with MiXCR, one entry per CDR3 protein. This table has some 9,700 distinct CDR3 sequences, 5% to 6.5% appearing once. Sequencing input: blood, either unsorted or a sorted T cell fraction (not recorded which). Receptors were obtained from a female donor with ankylosing spondylitis or in good health (not recorded which). CDR3s include the opening cysteine and the closing phenylalanine or tryptophan.

j_call: TRBJ2-1
v_call: TRBV9
cdr3_aa: CASSPRGTSGGDQPNNEQFF

j_call: TRBJ2-5
v_call: TRBV9
cdr3_aa: CASSPGDREQETQYF

j_call: TRBJ1-1
v_call: TRBV9
cdr3_aa: CASSQNDGNTEAFF

j_call: TRBJ1-5
v_call: TRBV20-1
cdr3_aa: CSARDSRNQPQHF

j_call: TRBJ1-1
v_call: TRBV9
cdr3_aa: CASSARTVNTEAFF

j_call: TRBJ2-7
v_call: TRBV20-1
cdr3_aa: CSDTGTSGPYEQYF

j_call: TRBJ2-1
v_call: TRBV9
cdr3_aa: CASRRLLDNEQFF

j_call: TRBJ2-1
v_call: TRBV9
cdr3_aa: CASSAWTGDYNEQFF

j_call: TRBJ2-3
v_call: TRBV9
cdr3_aa: CASSIQSLSTDTQYF

j_call: TRBJ1-4
v_call: TRBV9
cdr3_aa: CASSGDADGKLFF

j_call: TRBJ2-1
v_call: TRBV9
cdr3_aa: CASSVGGGFPYNEQFF

j_call: TRBJ1-1
v_call: TRBV9
cdr3_aa: CASSVAADLYTEAFF

j_call: TRBJ2-7
v_call: TRBV9
cdr3_aa: CASSDISGGGAYEQYF

j_call: TRBJ1-6
v_call: TRBV9
cdr3_aa: CASSASGYNSPLHF

j_call: TRBJ2-1
v_call: TRBV9
cdr3_aa: CASSPLDRTYNEQFF

j_call: TRBJ2-7
v_call: TRBV9
cdr3_aa: CASSVEGQTYEQYF

j_call: TRBJ1-2
v_call: TRBV9
cdr3_aa: CASSTEDGNYGYTF

j_call: TRBJ2-7
v_call: TRBV9
cdr3_aa: CASSNPGEKNEQYF

j_call: TRBJ2-3
v_call: TRBV9
cdr3_aa: CASSVTSGALSPTTDTQYF

j_call: TRBJ2-3
v_call: TRBV9
cdr3_aa: CASGMAPDTQYF

j_call: TRBJ2-1
v_call: TRBV9
cdr3_aa: CASSGRTGDFEQFF

j_call: TRBJ1-2
v_call: TRBV9
cdr3_aa: CASSVAGGADYGYTF

j_call: TRBJ2-3
v_call: TRBV9
cdr3_aa: CASSGLAAPTDTQYF

j_call: TRBJ2-2
v_call: TRBV9
cdr3_aa: CASSLGFPGELFF

j_call: TRBJ1-2
v_call: TRBV9
cdr3_aa: CASSVSREPHYGYTF

j_call: TRBJ2-7
v_call: TRBV9
cdr3_aa: CASSVAGGDEQYF

j_call: TRBJ1-2
v_call: TRBV9
cdr3_aa: CASSTRPGDRVYGYTF

j_call: TRBJ2-3
v_call: TRBV9
cdr3_aa: CASSVDSGSTDTQYF

j_call: TRBJ2-1
v_call: TRBV9
cdr3_aa: CASSTRTSGSSYNEQFF

j_call: TRBJ2-3
v_call: TRBV9
cdr3_aa: CASSVEVNPSTDTQYF

j_call: TRBJ1-1
v_call: TRBV9
cdr3_aa: CASGGARMNTEAFF

j_call: TRBJ1-5
v_call: TRBV9
cdr3_aa: CASSVDGQLNQPQHF

j_call: TRBJ2-7
v_call: TRBV9
cdr3_aa: CASSVAGGLHYEQYF

j_call: TRBJ1-2
v_call: TRBV9
cdr3_aa: CASSRQGLRYGYTF

j_call: TRBJ2-4
v_call: TRBV9
cdr3_aa: CASSASGIQYF

j_call: TRBJ1-1
v_call: TRBV9
cdr3_aa: CASSVNQNTEAFF

j_call: TRBJ1-1
v_call: TRBV9
cdr3_aa: CASSARTGEYTEAFF

j_call: TRBJ2-7
v_call: TRBV9
cdr3_aa: CASSPGGGSFDEQYF

j_call: TRBJ2-5
v_call: TRBV9
cdr3_aa: CASSVGASGKQETQYF

j_call: TRBJ2-1
v_call: TRBV9
cdr3_aa: CASSVGMSSYNEQFF

j_call: TRBJ1-3
v_call: TRBV9
cdr3_aa: CASSPEGFSGNTIYF

j_call: TRBJ2-1
v_call: TRBV9
cdr3_aa: CASSVGGDSYNEQFF

j_call: TRBJ2-7
v_call: TRBV9
cdr3_aa: CASSTQDGPYEQYF

j_call: TRBJ2-3
v_call: TRBV9
cdr3_aa: CASSVEGRGRDTQYF

j_call: TRBJ2-6
v_call: TRBV9
cdr3_aa: CASSVAGANVLTF

j_call: TRBJ2-5
v_call: TRBV9
cdr3_aa: CASSVDGFQETQYF

j_call: TRBJ1-1
v_call: TRBV9
cdr3_aa: CASSTTSGSNTEAFF

j_call: TRBJ2-1
v_call: TRBV9
cdr3_aa: CASSGRPDRAWAYNEQFF

j_call: TRBJ2-7
v_call: TRBV9
cdr3_aa: CASSPGTSSFDEQYF

j_call: TRBJ2-7
v_call: TRBV9
cdr3_aa: CASSVTPSYEQYF

j_call: TRBJ1-1
v_call: TRBV9
cdr3_aa: CASSPTSAGHTEAFF

j_call: TRBJ1-1
v_call: TRBV9
cdr3_aa: CASSAGGNTEAFF

j_call: TRBJ2-7
v_call: TRBV9
cdr3_aa: CASSLAADQREQYF

j_call: TRBJ2-1
v_call: TRBV9
cdr3_aa: CASSPPGLAGPNEQFF